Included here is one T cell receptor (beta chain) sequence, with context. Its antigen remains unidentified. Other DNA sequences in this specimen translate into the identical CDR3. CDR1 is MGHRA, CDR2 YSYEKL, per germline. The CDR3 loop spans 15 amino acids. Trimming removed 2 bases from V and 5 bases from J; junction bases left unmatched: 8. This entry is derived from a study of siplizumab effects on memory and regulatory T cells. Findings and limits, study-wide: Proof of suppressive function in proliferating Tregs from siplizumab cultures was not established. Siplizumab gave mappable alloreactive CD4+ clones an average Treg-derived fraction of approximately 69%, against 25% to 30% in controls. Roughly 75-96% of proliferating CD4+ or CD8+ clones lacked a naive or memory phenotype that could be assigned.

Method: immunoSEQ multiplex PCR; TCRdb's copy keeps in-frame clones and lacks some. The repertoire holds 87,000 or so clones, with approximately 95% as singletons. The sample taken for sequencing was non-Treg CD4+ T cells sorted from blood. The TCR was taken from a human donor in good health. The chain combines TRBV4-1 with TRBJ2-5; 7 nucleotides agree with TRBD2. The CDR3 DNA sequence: TGCGCCAGCAGCCAAACCGGGACTATAGGGGAGACCCAGTACTTC. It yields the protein CASSQTGTIGETQYF.